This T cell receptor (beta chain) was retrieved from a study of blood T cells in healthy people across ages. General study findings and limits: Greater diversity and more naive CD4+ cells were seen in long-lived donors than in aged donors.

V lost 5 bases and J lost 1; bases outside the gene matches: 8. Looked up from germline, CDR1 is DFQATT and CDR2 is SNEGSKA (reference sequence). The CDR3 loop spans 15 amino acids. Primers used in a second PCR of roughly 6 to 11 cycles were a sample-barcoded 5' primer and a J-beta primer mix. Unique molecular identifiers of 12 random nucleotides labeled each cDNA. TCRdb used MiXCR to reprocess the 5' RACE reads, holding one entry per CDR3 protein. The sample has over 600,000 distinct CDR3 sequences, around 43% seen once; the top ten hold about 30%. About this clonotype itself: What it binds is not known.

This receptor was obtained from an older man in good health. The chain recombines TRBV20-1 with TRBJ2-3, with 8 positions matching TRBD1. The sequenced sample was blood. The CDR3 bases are TGCAGTGCTGGAAAAGACAGGGGCGGCACAGATACGCAGTATTTT. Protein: CSAGKDRGGTDTQYF.